This T cell receptor beta chain was sequenced in a study of T cells in Graves' hyperthyroidism and ophthalmopathy. The wider study: The initial diagnosis was the point when peripheral blood was collected, ahead of any treatment.

Germline V gene lookup returns CDR1 SNHLY and CDR2 FYNNEI. Trimming cost V 6 bases and J 8 bases, with 11 bases left between them. CDR3 length equals 12 residues. TCR beta CDR3 regions were amplified from RNA transcripts. When the TCR CDR3 underwent first-round RT-PCR, the HTBI primer set was used. MiXCR, run by TCRdb on the multiplex PCR reads, gives a single entry per CDR3 protein. The data hold 600,000 or so distinct CDR3 sequences, with 16% observed a single time. This chain joins TRBV2 and TRBJ2-1; a possible D gene is TRBD2 (5 bases). The sequence was collected from a woman in her 30s with Graves' hyperthyroidism. Sample: blood. The CDR3 DNA reads TGTGCCAGCAGCCCGGGGTTTGATGAGCAGTTCTTC. This encodes CASSPGFDEQFF.